A single sample gave rise to the 28 T cell receptor beta chains below, sequenced in a study of identifying expanded T cells in peripheral blood. Produced via immunoSEQ multiplex PCR; TCRdb's table is partial and in-frame only. The data hold about 97,000 clones, with about 91% observed a single time. Sequencing input: blood. Every receptor here comes from a person aged 18-70 years in good health.

The CDR3 region has the DNA TGTGCCAGCTCACCCCTCGTGAACACTGAAGCTTTCTTT. Protein product: CASSPLVNTEAFF. This chain uses TRBV18 with TRBJ1-1, with no clear D. The CDR3 extends over 13 amino acids. V lost 3 bases, J lost 0 bases, and 5 bases lay in between. Germline CDR1 KGHSH, CDR2 LQKENI.

V gene TRBV27 combines with J gene TRBJ2-5; the D is unclear. Trimming stripped 1 base from V and 5 bases from J, with 8 bases between. The CDR3 runs to 13 residues. Germline CDR1 is MNHEY and CDR2 is SMNVEV (reference sequence). The CDR3 loop reads CASSLYWGETQYF. CDR3 nucleotide sequence: TGTGCCAGCAGTTTATATTGGGGTGAGACCCAGTACTTC.

The chain employs TRBV9 and TRBJ2-5, with 7 bases matching TRBD1. In germline, CDR1 is SGDLS, CDR2 YYNGEE. The CDR3 covers 15 residues. V dropped 4 bases and J dropped 2; count of bases not matched to a gene: 8. DNA of the CDR3: TGTGCCAGCAGCCCCGACGGACAGGTTCAAGAGACCCAGTACTTC. Protein product: CASSPDGQVQETQYF.

This chain links TRBV10-3 with TRBJ1-2; D may be TRBD1 (5 bases). The germline CDR1 and CDR2 sequences are ENHRY and SYGVKD. Trimming left V 10 bases short and J 4 bases short, with 25 bases between. The CDR3 covers 16 residues. The CDR3 DNA reads as TGTGCCAATTCACGGGGGGGAGGGGAACCCTCCTATGGCTACACCTTC. This codes for CANSRGGGEPSYGYTF.

The V and J genes are TRBV11-2 and TRBJ1-4; possible D gene TRBD1, 5 bases. The V gene's germline CDR1 is SGHAT and CDR2 FQNNGV. The CDR3 extends over 15 amino acids. Trimming took 2 bases from V and 8 from J, leaving 15 bases between them. The CDR3: CASSLWVGLGEKLFF. The CDR3 nucleotides are TGTGCCAGCAGCTTATGGGTGGGGCTTGGCGAAAAACTGTTTTTT.

The table lists this clone with a count of one. The chain has TRBV30 and TRBJ2-7; D not resolved. The ends were cut back, 5 bases at V and 3 bases at J, with 11 bases in the middle. The V gene's germline CDR1 is GTSNPN and CDR2 SVGIG (reference sequence). This CDR3 has 12 amino acids. The CDR3 sequence is CAWGRESYEQYF. The CDR3, as DNA: TGTGCCTGGGGACGAGAAAGCTACGAGCAGTACTTC.

In its sample, this clone was seen a few times. V usage is TRBV28 and J usage is TRBJ2-7, with 7 bases identical to TRBD2. The CDR3 length is 14 residues. Germline lookup yields CDR1 MDHEN and CDR2 SYDVKM. With V trimmed by 7 bases and J by 6 bases, 12 bases remained unmatched. The CDR3 sequence is CASISGGATGEQYF. In DNA, the CDR3 is TGTGCCAGCATCTCGGGAGGTGCTACGGGCGAGCAGTACTTC. The full variable domain, its missing parts supplied by reference TRBV28 and TRBJ2-7, is DVKVTQSSRYLVKRTGEKVFLECVQDMDHENMFWYRQDPGLGLRLIYFSYDVKMKEKGDIPEGYSVSREKKERFSLILESASTNQTSMYLCASISGGATGEQYFGPGTRLTVT.

The chain is built from TRBV27 and TRBJ2-1; 10 bases match TRBD1. CDR1 and CDR2 (germline): MNHEY, SMNVEV (reference sequence). The CDR3 is made up of 16 amino acids. V shed 3 bases, J shed 7 bases, and the junction held 9 bases outside the gene matches. The CDR3 sequence is CASSFLRTGGNNEQFF. The CDR3 nucleotides are TGTGCCAGCAGTTTTCTCAGGACAGGGGGAAATAATGAGCAGTTCTTC.

The chain uses TRBV19 and TRBJ1-2; the D is unclear. The CDR3 contains 13 residues. Germline assignment: CDR1 LNHDA and CDR2 SQIVND (reference sequence). V lost 5 bases and J lost 6, with 13 bases in between. Here the CDR3 reads CASSVSSNNGYTF. In DNA form, the CDR3 reads TGTGCCAGTAGTGTGTCATCCAATAATGGCTACACCTTC. Combining the CDR3 with reference TRBV19 and TRBJ1-2 gives the whole variable domain DGGITQSPKYLFRKEGQNVTLSCEQNLNHDAMYWYRQDPGQGLRLIYYSQIVNDFQKGDIAEGYSVSREKKESFPLTVTSAQKNPTAFYLCASSVSSNNGYTFGSGTRLTVV.

This chain connects TRBV28 to TRBJ2-2; D not resolved. CDR3 size: 12 residues. Germline V gene data show CDR1 as MDHEN and CDR2 as SYDVKM. Trimming cost V 6 bases and J 5 bases, with 7 bases left between them. CDR3 protein: CASRLTTGELFF. The DNA of the CDR3 is TGTGCCAGCAGGCTGACTACCGGGGAGCTGTTTTTT.

The genes are TRBV5-5 and TRBJ1-2; perhaps TRBD1 as D (6 bases). In germline, CDR1 is SGHKS, CDR2 YYEKEE (reference sequence). Trimming pared 4 bases from V and 8 bases from J, leaving 18 bases between. The CDR3 runs 14 residues. The CDR3 DNA reads as TGTGCCAGCAGCCCCAGACAATCTCAGGGGGGCTACACCTTC. The encoded protein is CASSPRQSQGGYTF.

This rearrangement joins TRBV7-6 to TRBJ1-5; D gene unclear. Germline CDR1 and CDR2: SGHVS and FNYEAQ. The CDR3 has 17 residues. Trimming took 4 bases from V and 0 from J, leaving 16 bases between them. The CDR3 nucleotides are TGTGCCAGCAGCTCCAGGCCCGCAACTTATAGCAATCAGCCCCAGCATTTT. Translation gives CASSSRPATYSNQPQHF.

This CDR3 is CASKSGTATDTQYF. In nucleotides, the CDR3 is TGTGCCAGCAAGTCAGGGACAGCCACAGATACGCAGTATTTT. The gene calls are TRBV2 and TRBJ2-3; 7 bases match TRBD1. This CDR3 spans 14 amino acids. CDR1 and CDR2 from the germline V gene are SNHLY and FYNNEI. V gave up 7 bases and J gave up 2 bases; unmatched junction bases: 6.

This clone was seen more than once but under ten times. The V call is TRBV10-3, the J call TRBJ1-1, with D uncertain. Germline V lookup: CDR1 ENHRY, CDR2 SYGVKD. The CDR3 totals 13 residues. Deletions cut 0 bases from V and 6 bases from J, with 8 bases between. The CDR3 nucleotides read TGTGCCATCAGTGAGTCGACGTTAGCTGAAGCTTTCTTT. Protein product: CAISESTLAEAFF.

V usage is TRBV28 and J usage is TRBJ2-7; 11 bases match TRBD1. With 8 bases clipped from V and 6 bases from J, the junction kept 6 bases outside the gene matches. The CDR3 has 13 amino acids. Germline V lookup: CDR1 MDHEN, CDR2 SYDVKM. This chain's CDR3 is CASWDRGFSEQYF. As DNA, the CDR3 is TGTGCCAGCTGGGACAGGGGGTTCTCCGAGCAGTACTTC.

The chain has TRBV28 and TRBJ1-2, with unresolved D. Germline CDR1 MDHEN, CDR2 SYDVKM. The V gene lost 5 bases and the J gene lost 8 bases, with 12 bases spanning the gap. The CDR3 runs to 12 residues. The DNA for the CDR3 is TGTGCCAGCAGTGCCACGAGAGGGGGCTACACCTTC. It specifies CASSATRGGYTF.

This chain uses TRBV28 with TRBJ1-3; 8 nucleotides match TRBD1. Per the germline V gene, CDR1 is MDHEN and CDR2 is SYDVKM. The CDR3 has 17 amino acids. V lost 6 bases to trimming and J lost 0 bases; unmatched junction nucleotides: 10. CDR3 sequence: CASRSPGQVYSGNTIYF. CDR3 coding DNA: TGTGCCAGCAGGTCCCCGGGACAGGTATACTCTGGAAACACCATATATTTT.

The chain is built from TRBV19 and TRBJ1-2; D call uncertain. The CDR3 spans 14 residues. Trimming took off 5 bases at V and 6 bases at J, with 16 bases between the two ends. Germline V gene lookup returns CDR1 LNHDA and CDR2 SQIVND (reference sequence). This chain's CDR3 is CASSPGHQMNGYTF. The CDR3, as DNA: TGTGCCAGTAGTCCTGGGCATCAGATGAATGGCTACACCTTC.

The CDR3 region is CASSLAGSSGFNEQFF. The CDR3 DNA reads as TGTGCCAGCAGCTTAGCTGGGTCTAGCGGGTTTAATGAGCAGTTCTTC. The chain links TRBV7-9 to TRBJ2-1, with 8 bases fitting TRBD2. This CDR3 region has 16 residues. The ends lost 0 bases at V and 7 bases at J; junction bases unmatched: 8. Germline values: CDR1 SEHNR, CDR2 FQNEAQ (reference sequence).

This clone has only a few counts. In DNA form, the CDR3 reads TGTGCCAGCAGCTCAGGTTTCGGCGGGACCTACGAGCAGTACTTC. It encodes CASSSGFGGTYEQYF. The gene calls are TRBV7-2 and TRBJ2-7; perhaps TRBD2 as D (6 bases). Trimming cost V 4 bases and J 2 bases, with 15 bases left between them. Looked up from germline, CDR1 is SGHTA and CDR2 is FQGNSA. The CDR3 is 15 amino acids.

This chain links TRBV10-3 with TRBJ2-1, with D possibly TRBD1 on 6 matching bases. The CDR3 length is 16 residues. Germline CDR1 reads ENHRY; CDR2 reads SYGVKD. V was shortened by 3 bases and J by 2 bases, with 14 bases between the two germline ends. CDR3 sequence: CAISDLIRDTYNEQFF. CDR3 sequence (DNA): TGTGCCATCAGTGACCTTATCCGGGACACCTACAATGAGCAGTTCTTC.

This rearrangement joins TRBV29-1 to TRBJ1-1; D unresolved. The germline V and J ends were trimmed by 2 bases and 0 bases, with 7 bases remaining between them. In germline, CDR1 is SQVTM, CDR2 ANQGSEA. This CDR3 comprises 13 residues. The CDR3: CSVEQLMNTEAFF. The CDR3 DNA follows: TGCAGCGTTGAACAACTAATGAACACTGAAGCTTTCTTT.

This sequence joins TRBV27 and TRBJ1-4; tentative D call: TRBD1 (5 bases). Per germline, CDR1 MNHEY and CDR2 SMNVEV (reference sequence). V was cut by 5 bases and J by 8 bases, with 18 bases left in between. The CDR3 runs 15 residues. The DNA of the CDR3 is TGTGCCAGCAGTCCGCCGGGACGGGGGGTGGAAAAACTGTTTTTT. Protein product: CASSPPGRGVEKLFF.

The chain couples TRBV4-3 to TRBJ1-1; TRBD1 aligns across 9 bases. The CDR3 has 13 residues. The V gene's germline CDR1 is LGHNA and CDR2 YSLEER. The J segment lost 5 bases and the V segment lost 4 bases, leaving 2 bases of the junction unmatched. CDR3 nucleotides: TGCGCCAGCAGCCTGACAGGGGGTACTGAAGCTTTCTTT. This gives the protein CASSLTGGTEAFF.

The chain employs TRBV27 and TRBJ2-7; 8 positions agree with TRBD1. The CDR3 consists of 15 residues. In germline, CDR1 is MNHEY, CDR2 SMNVEV (reference sequence). V shed 5 bases and J 0 bases; nucleotides not matched to a gene: 6. CDR3 DNA: TGTGCCAGCAGTGCCTACAGGGGGAGCTCCTACGAGCAGTACTTC. Translation gives CASSAYRGSSYEQYF.

This chain joins TRBV6-1 and TRBJ1-2; no clear D. This CDR3 has 13 amino acids. Trimming took 9 bases from V and 8 from J, leaving 19 bases between them. Germline loops: CDR1 MNHNS, CDR2 SASEGT. CDR3 sequence reads: CASFVGMGFGYTF. The CDR3 DNA is TGTGCCAGTTTTGTGGGGATGGGTTTCGGCTACACCTTC.

This chain connects TRBV19 to TRBJ2-4; possible D gene TRBD2, 6 bases. V gave up 0 bases and J gave up 0 bases, with 18 bases separating them. The CDR3 contains 19 residues. The germline V gene encodes CDR1 LNHDA and CDR2 SQIVND (reference sequence). The CDR3 reads CASSIDGGPPPTAKNIQYF. CDR3 nucleotide sequence: TGTGCCAGTAGTATAGACGGGGGTCCGCCGCCCACAGCCAAAAACATTCAGTACTTC.

The chain combines TRBV19 with TRBJ2-7; 9 bases map to TRBD1. Germline CDR1 is LNHDA and CDR2 is SQIVND (reference sequence). V lost 0 bases, J lost 6 bases, and 6 bases stayed unmatched. This CDR3 has 15 residues. The CDR3 region is CASSIDLLTGGEQYF. CDR3 nucleotides: TGTGCCAGTAGTATAGATCTATTGACAGGGGGCGAGCAGTACTTC. The entire variable domain, with the rest obtained from reference TRBV19 and TRBJ2-7, is as follows: DGGITQSPKYLFRKEGQNVTLSCEQNLNHDAMYWYRQDPGQGLRLIYYSQIVNDFQKGDIAEGYSVSREKKESFPLTVTSAQKNPTAFYLCASSIDLLTGGEQYFGPGTRLTVT.